This entry describes one TCR beta chain. V shed 0 bases and J 7 bases; nucleotides not matched to a gene: 9. This CDR3 contains 16 residues. The germline gives CDR1 SGHRS, CDR2 YFSETQ. These data are taken from a study of blood T cell repertoires in COVID-19. The table came from immunoSEQ multiplex PCR; TCRdb's copy has only in-frame clones and leaves some out. The sample lists 200,000 to 300,000 clones; about nine tenths were seen once. Sequenced input: peripheral blood. The receptor's source is a woman aged 40 to 50 with acute or convalescent COVID-19. This chain uses TRBV5-1 with TRBJ1-2, with 10 bases aligning to TRBD1. The CDR3 sequence is CASSLASLRDRGGYTF. The CDR3 DNA reads TGCGCCAGCAGCTTGGCCTCCCTCAGGGACAGGGGTGGCTACACCTTC.